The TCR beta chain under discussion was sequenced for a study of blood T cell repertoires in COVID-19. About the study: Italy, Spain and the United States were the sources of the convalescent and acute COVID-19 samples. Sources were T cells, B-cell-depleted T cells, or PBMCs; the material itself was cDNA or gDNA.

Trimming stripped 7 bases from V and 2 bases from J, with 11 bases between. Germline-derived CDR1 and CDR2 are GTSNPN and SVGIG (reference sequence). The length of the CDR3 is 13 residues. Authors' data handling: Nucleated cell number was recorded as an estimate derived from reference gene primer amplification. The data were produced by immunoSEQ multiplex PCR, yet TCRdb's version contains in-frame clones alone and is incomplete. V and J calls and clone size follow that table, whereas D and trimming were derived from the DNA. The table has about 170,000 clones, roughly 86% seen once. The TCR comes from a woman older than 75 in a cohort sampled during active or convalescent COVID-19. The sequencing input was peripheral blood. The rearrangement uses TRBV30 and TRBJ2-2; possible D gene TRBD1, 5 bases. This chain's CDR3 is CAFARANTGELFF. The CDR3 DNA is TGTGCCTTTGCCAGGGCTAACACCGGGGAGCTGTTTTTT.